This entry describes one T cell receptor beta chain. These data belong to a study of blood T cell repertoires in COVID-19. Overall study: The study drew acute and convalescent COVID-19 samples from the United States, Italy and Spain. Nucleic acid was either cDNA or gDNA, and it came from T cells, B-cell-depleted T cells, or PBMCs.

Germline lookup yields CDR1 MGHRA and CDR2 YSYEKL. V was clipped by 0 bases and J by 2 bases; unmatched bases: 10. This CDR3 contains 18 residues. Per the study methods: Amplification with reference gene primers provided the estimates of nucleated cell counts. The assay was immunoSEQ multiplex PCR, and TCRdb's table has in-frame clones only and misses some. Clonal size and the V and J genes are those of that table, whereas D and trimming came from the DNA. The sample comprises 200,000 or so clones, about 80% of which are singletons, and approximately 6.9% rests with the top ten. This chain connects TRBV4-1 to TRBJ2-7; 10 bases are shared with TRBD2. The TCR comes from a human donor with acute or convalescent COVID-19. The donor label of this sample is uncertain. Sequencing was carried out using peripheral blood. CDR3 amino acids: CASSQDISLAGVTYEQYF. The CDR3 DNA sequence: TGCGCCAGCAGCCAAGATATCAGTCTAGCGGGAGTGACCTACGAGCAGTACTTC.